A single sample is the source of the 20 T cell receptor beta chains below, sequenced in a study of blood T cell repertoires in COVID-19. Produced via immunoSEQ multiplex PCR; TCRdb's table is partial and in-frame only. The table lists 150,000 to 190,000 clones, 80% to 90% of them singletons, with 8.3% in the top ten. Sequenced input: peripheral blood. The receptors come from an older woman with COVID-19, enrolled during active disease.

The chain recombines TRBV3-1 (or the pseudogene TRBV3-2) with TRBJ2-1; possible D gene TRBD1, 5 bases. The V gene lost 1 base and the J gene lost 10 bases, with 8 bases spanning the gap. Germline V gene lookup returns CDR1 LGHDT and CDR2 YNNKEL (reference sequence). The CDR3 has 12 residues. CDR3 protein: CASSQVTGEQFF. CDR3 sequence (DNA): TGTGCCAGCAGCCAAGTAACAGGCGAGCAGTTCTTC.

V and J are TRBV4-1 and TRBJ2-3; 11 positions match TRBD2. Germline trimming cut 2 bases from V and 4 bases from J; bases unmatched to any gene: 2. CDR1 and CDR2 from the germline V gene are MGHRA and YSYEKL. The CDR3 loop spans 15 amino acids. This CDR3 reads CASSQTSGGPDTQYF. The CDR3 nucleotides are TGCGCCAGCAGCCAAACTAGCGGGGGACCAGATACGCAGTATTTT.

The chain joins TRBV7-9 to TRBJ1-1, with D perhaps TRBD1 (5 bases). Germline V gene data show CDR1 as SEHNR and CDR2 as FQNEAQ (reference sequence). V was clipped by 1 base and J by 4 bases, with 10 bases between them. There are 14 residues in the CDR3. CDR3 sequence reads: CASSLEGMSTEAFF. The CDR3 region has the DNA TGTGCCAGCAGCTTAGAGGGGATGAGCACTGAAGCTTTCTTT.

This clone has only one observation. The genes are TRBV6-1 and TRBJ1-2; maybe TRBD1 (5 bases). The germline V and J ends were trimmed by 3 bases and 4 bases, with 12 bases remaining between them. CDR1 MNHNS and CDR2 SASEGT come from the germline V gene. There are 14 residues in the CDR3. The CDR3 sequence is CASSDLPGSYGYTF. In nucleotides, the CDR3 is TGTGCCAGCAGTGACCTACCAGGGTCCTATGGCTACACCTTC.

The rearrangement uses TRBV4-1 and TRBJ1-5, with D unclear. Germline V CDR1 and CDR2: MGHRA, YSYEKL. Trimming removed 0 bases from V and 6 bases from J, with 12 bases in between. The CDR3 extends over 15 amino acids. CDR3 sequence: CASSQDTVSGQPQHF. CDR3 in DNA: TGCGCCAGCAGCCAAGATACGGTCAGCGGTCAGCCCCAGCATTTT.

The chain carries TRBV6-5 and TRBJ2-5; D might be TRBD2 (7 bases). The CDR3 sequence is 14 residues long. CDR1 is MNHEY, CDR2 SVGAGI, per germline. Trimming shortened V by 7 bases and J by 5 bases, and 17 bases separated the two germline ends. The CDR3 sequence: CASTPRGGPETQYF. CDR3 DNA sequence: TGTGCCAGCACCCCGAGGGGGGGGCCCGAGACCCAGTACTTC.

The rearrangement links TRBV27 to TRBJ2-2; 8 nucleotides agree with TRBD2. CDR1 MNHEY and CDR2 SMNVEV come from the germline V gene (reference sequence). V lost 5 bases to trimming and J lost 4 bases; unmatched junction nucleotides: 9. The CDR3 has 16 residues. The CDR3 DNA reads TGTGCCAGCAGTGGGCTAGCGGGTCGGCTCACCGGGGAGCTGTTTTTT. The encoded protein is CASSGLAGRLTGELFF.

The chain has TRBV2 and TRBJ1-3, with D unclear. From germline, CDR1 is SNHLY and CDR2 FYNNEI. This CDR3 is 14 amino acids long. Deletions cut 7 bases from V and 2 bases from J, with 12 bases between. In nucleotides, the CDR3 is TGTGCCAGCAAAAATCGAGTAACTGGAAACACCATATATTTT. Amino acid sequence: CASKNRVTGNTIYF.

V usage is TRBV9 and J usage is TRBJ2-2; possible D gene TRBD1, 5 bases. The length of the CDR3 is 15 residues. The germline CDR1 and CDR2 sequences are SGDLS and YYNGEE. Trimming cost V 3 bases and J 5 bases, with 14 bases left between them. The CDR3 nucleotides read TGTGCCAGCAGCGCGCGCAGGGTGAAGACCGGGGAGCTGTTTTTT. Protein product: CASSARRVKTGELFF. The full variable domain, its missing parts supplied by reference TRBV9 and TRBJ2-2, is DSGVTQTPKHLITATGQRVTLRCSPRSGDLSVYWYQQSLDQGLQFLIQYYNGEERAKGNILERFSAQQFPDLHSELNLSSLELGDSALYFCASSARRVKTGELFFGEGSRLTVL.

The V call is TRBV7-9, the J call TRBJ2-7, with TRBD2 matching 13 bases. Germline V gives CDR1 SEHNR, CDR2 FQNEAQ (reference sequence). V dropped 3 bases and J dropped 6; count of bases not matched to a gene: 5. The CDR3 runs 15 residues. The CDR3 region is CASSLPGTSGTEQYF. Here the CDR3 DNA reads TGTGCCAGCAGCTTGCCCGGGACTAGCGGGACCGAGCAGTACTTC.

The genes are TRBV19 and TRBJ2-3; a weak D match, TRBD1 (6 bases). Germline CDR1 is LNHDA and CDR2 is SQIVND (reference sequence). V was cut by 6 bases and J by 2 bases, with 18 bases left in between. The CDR3 covers 16 residues. The CDR3 nucleotides read TGTGCCAGTAGACCCGGGCTGGGGGCTTTCACAGATACGCAGTATTTT. The encoded protein is CASRPGLGAFTDTQYF. Looking up the rest from reference TRBV19 and TRBJ2-3 gives the full variable domain: DGGITQSPKYLFRKEGQNVTLSCEQNLNHDAMYWYRQDPGQGLRLIYYSQIVNDFQKGDIAEGYSVSREKKESFPLTVTSAQKNPTAFYLCASRPGLGAFTDTQYFGPGTRLTVL.

The chain joins TRBV5-5 to TRBJ1-5; TRBD1 agrees at 8 bases. This CDR3 comprises 15 residues. J lost 7 bases, V lost 4 bases, and 10 bases had no gene match. CDR1 is SGHKS, CDR2 YYEKEE, per germline (reference sequence). The CDR3 loop is CASSLGQGIGQPQHF. DNA of the CDR3: TGTGCCAGCAGCCTTGGACAGGGAATCGGACAGCCCCAGCATTTT. Full variable domain (missing parts from reference TRBV5-5 and TRBJ1-5): DAGVTQSPTHLIKTRGQQVTLRCSPISGHKSVSWYQQVLGQGPQFIFQYYEKEERGRGNFPDRFSARQFPNYSSELNVNALLLGDSALYLCASSLGQGIGQPQHFGDGTRLSIL.

The CDR3 DNA reads TGTGCCAGCAGTCGCCGGCAGGGGGAGACCCAGTACTTC. This encodes CASSRRQGETQYF. The chain joins TRBV12-3 or TRBV12-4 to TRBJ2-5, with D maybe TRBD1 (6 bases). This CDR3 region has 13 residues. V was shortened by 5 bases and J by 5 bases, with 12 bases between the two germline ends.

The table lists this clone with a count of one. The chain has TRBV6-1 and TRBJ1-1, with D perhaps matching TRBD1 (5 bases). Trimming removed 4 bases from V and 1 base from J, with 16 bases in between. Germline loops: CDR1 MNHNS, CDR2 SASEGT. The CDR3 length is 16 residues. The CDR3 DNA sequence: TGTGCCAGCAGTGCAGGGTTTGGGCGTCAGAACACTGAAGCTTTCTTT. Amino acid sequence: CASSAGFGRQNTEAFF.

The CDR3 DNA reads as TGTGCCAGCAGTTATCAGGCTAGCGGGGCCACAGATACGCAGTATTTT. Encoded protein: CASSYQASGATDTQYF. The V call is TRBV6-2 or TRBV6-3, the J call TRBJ2-3; TRBD2 aligns across 9 bases. The CDR3 has 16 amino acids. The germline V gene has CDR1 MNHEY and CDR2 SVGEGT. With 3 bases clipped from V and 2 bases from J, the junction kept 6 bases outside the gene matches.

The rearrangement links TRBV14 to TRBJ1-2; 9 bases line up with TRBD1. Germline loops: CDR1 SGHDN, CDR2 FVKESK. V lost 0 bases to trimming and J lost 8 bases; unmatched junction nucleotides: 7. This CDR3 is built from 15 residues. The CDR3 spells CASSQDRNRGQGYTF. DNA for the CDR3: TGTGCCAGCAGCCAAGATAGGAACAGGGGGCAAGGCTACACCTTC.

Here the CDR3 reads CASSRQGIEAQHF. The CDR3 bases are TGTGCCAGCAGTCGACAGGGTATTGAAGCCCAGCATTTT. This chain uses TRBV6-5 with TRBJ1-5; TRBD1 matches at 7 bases. Germline assignment: CDR1 MNHEY and CDR2 SVGAGI. The J segment lost 11 bases and the V segment lost 5 bases, leaving 9 bases of the junction unmatched. This CDR3 has 13 residues.

V and J are TRBV27 and TRBJ1-1, with 7 positions matching TRBD1. The CDR3 extends over 14 amino acids. V gave up 6 bases and J gave up 7 bases; unmatched junction bases: 11. Germline V CDR1 and CDR2: MNHEY, SMNVEV (reference sequence). The CDR3 DNA reads TGTGCCAGCAGCCGGACAGGTCTGGTTGGTGAAGCTTTCTTT. This sequence encodes CASSRTGLVGEAFF.

This chain links TRBV7-7 with TRBJ2-1; 8 nucleotides align to TRBD1. The CDR3 is 15 residues long. Trimming cost V 1 base and J 4 bases; bases outside gene matches: 3. CDR1 is SSHAT, CDR2 FNYEAQ, per germline (reference sequence). The CDR3 loop reads CASSLGTGPYNEQFF. CDR3 sequence (DNA): TGTGCCAGCAGCTTAGGGACAGGGCCTTACAATGAGCAGTTCTTC. Combining the CDR3 with reference TRBV7-7 and TRBJ2-1 gives the whole variable domain GAGVSQSPRYKVTKRGQDVTLRCDPISSHATLYWYQQALGQGPEFLTYFNYEAQPDKSGLPSDRFSAERPEGSISTLTIQRTEQRDSAMYRCASSLGTGPYNEQFFGPGTRLTVL.

The rearrangement links TRBV25-1 to TRBJ2-2; 8 nucleotides align to TRBD1. CDR1 MGHDK and CDR2 SYGVNS come from the germline V gene. The V segment lost 3 bases and the J segment 6 bases; nucleotides outside the gene matches: 3. The CDR3 has 14 amino acids. CDR3 in amino acids: CASSEWTGPGELFF. CDR3 DNA: TGTGCCAGCAGTGAGTGGACAGGGCCCGGGGAGCTGTTTTTT. The full variable domain, rest sourced from reference TRBV25-1 and TRBJ2-2, is EADIYQTPRYLVIGTGKKITLECSQTMGHDKMYWYQQDPGMELHLIHYSYGVNSTEKGDLSSESTVSRIRTEHFPLTLESARPSHTSQYLCASSEWTGPGELFFGEGSRLTVL.